A single T cell receptor (beta chain) is shown here with its context. The antigen remains unidentified. This sample is part of a study of cytomegalovirus exposure and HLA in healthy donors. Study-level results: Some TCR beta chains (164 of them) were listed as cytomegalovirus-associated. A link between a missense DCLRE1C variant and TCR beta V- and J-gene trimming emerged from a later analysis.

PCR amplification relied on 60 Vbeta primers (plus 13 Jbeta primers). Profiled with immunoSEQ multiplex PCR; TCRdb holds only in-frame clones, not every one. Among roughly 51,000 clones, about four fifths were seen once, and the ten largest hold roughly 2.5%. The germline V gene has CDR1 MNHEY and CDR2 SMNVEV (reference sequence). V gave up 3 bases and J gave up 3 bases; unmatched junction bases: 4. This CDR3 contains 14 residues. The source of this sequence is a boy younger than 18 in good health and CMV-seropositive. Sequencing used PBMCs. The rearrangement uses TRBV27 and TRBJ2-7; 8 bases line up with TRBD1. As DNA, the CDR3 is TGTGCCAGCAGTTTTCTAGGACAGGGCTACGAGCAGTACTTC. Translation: CASSFLGQGYEQYF.